One and the same sample provided the 14 T cell receptor beta chains below, sequenced in a study of cytomegalovirus exposure and HLA in healthy donors. The PCR contained 60 Vbeta and 13 Jbeta primers. Data came from immunoSEQ multiplex PCR; TCRdb stores just in-frame clones and leaves some out. Its clone listing holds tens of thousands of clones. The sample was PBMCs. The receptors here all came from a woman aged 45-65 years in good health and CMV-seropositive.

The rearrangement uses TRBV2 and TRBJ1-6; unclear D gene. This CDR3 contains 15 residues. CDR1 and CDR2 from the germline V gene are SNHLY and FYNNEI. V was pared by 1 base and J by 7 bases, with 11 bases between. CDR3 in amino acids: CASSEVRWENSPLHF. CDR3 DNA sequence: TGTGCCAGCAGTGAAGTTAGGTGGGAGAATTCACCCCTCCACTTT.

The genes are TRBV4-1 and TRBJ2-2; D is undetermined. Germline V gene sequence: CDR1 MGHRA, CDR2 YSYEKL. V dropped 6 bases and J dropped 1 base, with 15 bases sitting between them. CDR3 length: 16 amino acids. The CDR3 reads CASRASASGNTGELFF. In nucleotides, the CDR3 is TGCGCCAGCAGAGCCTCAGCCTCGGGGAACACCGGGGAGCTGTTTTTT.

The V gene is TRBV29-1, the J gene TRBJ2-1, with 9 bases aligning to TRBD1. The length of the CDR3 is 12 residues. Germline V gene sequence: CDR1 SQVTM, CDR2 ANQGSEA. V lost 7 bases to trimming and J lost 6 bases; unmatched junction nucleotides: 4. In DNA form, the CDR3 reads TGCAGCGCCGGACAGGGGAGCAATGAGCAGTTCTTC. It is translated as CSAGQGSNEQFF.

The chain carries TRBV19 and TRBJ2-1; weak D call: TRBD2 (5 bases). The CDR3 covers 17 residues. V gave up 5 bases and J gave up 0 bases, with 17 bases separating them. Germline assignment: CDR1 LNHDA and CDR2 SQIVND (reference sequence). The CDR3 protein is CASSYPRSGGSYNEQFF. CDR3 sequence (DNA): TGTGCCAGTAGTTACCCCCGAAGCGGAGGCTCCTACAATGAGCAGTTCTTC. The entire variable domain, with the rest obtained from reference TRBV19 and TRBJ2-1, is as follows: DGGITQSPKYLFRKEGQNVTLSCEQNLNHDAMYWYRQDPGQGLRLIYYSQIVNDFQKGDIAEGYSVSREKKESFPLTVTSAQKNPTAFYLCASSYPRSGGSYNEQFFGPGTRLTVL.

The V and J genes are TRBV5-6 and TRBJ2-7, with a tentative D call TRBD2 (5 bases). CDR3 length: 14 residues. Germline-derived CDR1 and CDR2 are SGHDT and YYEEEE. The V gene lost 4 bases and the J gene lost 2 bases, with 13 bases spanning the gap. CDR3 sequence (DNA): TGTGCCAGCAGCAGATGGGGTAGCGCCTACGAGCAGTACTTC. Amino acids: CASSRWGSAYEQYF.

The chain couples TRBV2 to TRBJ2-5; 10 bases map to TRBD1. V shed 1 base and J 7 bases; nucleotides not matched to a gene: 3. There are 14 residues in the CDR3. Germline V gives CDR1 SNHLY, CDR2 FYNNEI. CDR3 loop: CASSEERDRGTQYF. Written as DNA, the CDR3 is TGTGCCAGCAGTGAAGAGAGGGACAGGGGGACCCAGTACTTC.

The chain has TRBV5-1 and TRBJ2-2, with 13 nucleotides matching TRBD2. Germline lookup yields CDR1 SGHRS and CDR2 YFSETQ. Losses at the gene ends were 4 bases for V and 5 bases for J; bases not matched to a gene: 8. There are 17 residues in the CDR3. The CDR3 coding sequence is TGCGCCAGCAGCAGGACTAGCGGGAGCTTCGGTACCGGGGAGCTGTTTTTT. It codes for CASSRTSGSFGTGELFF.

According to its frequency, this clone is medium-sized (0.01 to 0.1%). The chain carries TRBV6-1 and TRBJ1-2; 8 nucleotides align to TRBD1. J was trimmed by 4 bases and V by 3 bases; bases with no gene match: 4. CDR3 length equals 14 residues. CDR1 is MNHNS and CDR2 is SASEGT in the germline V gene. CDR3 loop: CASSEGTGLYGYTF. The CDR3 region has the DNA TGTGCCAGCAGTGAGGGGACAGGCCTCTATGGCTACACCTTC.

V and J are TRBV2 and TRBJ2-3, with D unresolved. CDR1 is SNHLY, CDR2 FYNNEI, per germline. The CDR3 totals 13 residues. Trimming cost V 1 base and J 6 bases, with 8 bases left between them. The CDR3 nucleotides are TGTGCCAGCAGTGAAGGGGCTTTGGATACGCAGTATTTT. This codes for CASSEGALDTQYF.

The chain is built from TRBV14 and TRBJ2-4, with 8 bases that match TRBD2. The CDR3 loop spans 17 amino acids. Germline V CDR1 and CDR2: SGHDN, FVKESK. J lost 2 bases, V lost 1 base, and 7 bases had no gene match. In DNA form, the CDR3 reads TGTGCCAGCAGCCAAGGTCTCGGGGGGGGGTCCAAAAACATTCAGTACTTC. Amino acids: CASSQGLGGGSKNIQYF. The full variable domain, its missing parts supplied by reference TRBV14 and TRBJ2-4, is EAGVTQFPSHSVIEKGQTVTLRCDPISGHDNLYWYRRVMGKEIKFLLHFVKESKQDESGMPNNRFLAERTGGTYSTLKVQPAELEDSGVYFCASSQGLGGGSKNIQYFGAGTRLSVL.

V usage is TRBV18 and J usage is TRBJ2-5; perhaps TRBD2 as D (6 bases). The CDR3 extends over 15 amino acids. Deletions cut 4 bases from V and 1 base from J, with 13 bases between. The V gene's germline CDR1 is KGHSH and CDR2 LQKENI. The CDR3 region has the DNA TGTGCCAGCTCACGCCGCGGGGCTCTCCAAGAGACCCAGTACTTC. This encodes CASSRRGALQETQYF.

The V gene is TRBV5-1, the J gene TRBJ1-5; D unclear. Trimming removed 4 bases from V and 6 bases from J, with 17 bases in between. Germline V gene sequence: CDR1 SGHRS, CDR2 YFSETQ. The CDR3 runs 15 residues. The CDR3 DNA follows: TGCGCCAGCAGCCCTGGGAGTGGCTTCGCTCAGCCCCAGCATTTT. This encodes CASSPGSGFAQPQHF.

V gene TRBV4-2 combines with J gene TRBJ2-1; TRBD1 aligns across 7 bases. The CDR3 consists of 17 residues. The trim removed 1 base at V and 0 bases at J, leaving 6 bases unmatched. CDR1 LGHNA and CDR2 YNFKEQ come from the germline V gene. The CDR3 region is CASSQATQGSSYNEQFF. CDR3 DNA sequence: TGTGCCAGCAGCCAAGCGACACAGGGGAGCTCCTACAATGAGCAGTTCTTC.

The chain has TRBV28 and TRBJ2-3; D might be TRBD1 (6 bases). The germline CDR1 and CDR2 sequences are MDHEN and SYDVKM. V was shortened by 6 bases and J by 6 bases, with 16 bases between the two germline ends. The CDR3 contains 14 residues. The CDR3 loop is CASSLRQAMDTQYF. CDR3 nucleotides: TGTGCCAGCAGCCTTCGACAGGCCATGGATACGCAGTATTTT.